This T cell receptor beta chain was documented in a study of T cell clones after liver transplantation. Study information: TCRbeta sequencing after a pre-transplant mixed lymphocyte reaction identified graft-donor-reactive clones, later tracked in post-transplant blood. Patients counted as tolerant after at least one year off all immunosuppression, enzymes not exceeding twice normal.

Clones were sequenced by immunoSEQ multiplex PCR, and TCRdb holds only the in-frame ones, with some missing. The sample consists of fewer than 45,000 clones, around 84% of them appearing once. CDR1 and CDR2 from the germline V gene are SGHDT and YYEEEE. CDR3 size: 14 residues. Deletions cut 3 bases from V and 5 bases from J, with 14 bases between. The starting material was CD4+ T cells from blood, obtained 24 months after liver transplant. The clonotype originates from a human patient who received a liver transplant. Some T cells may be provided by the graft donor. The chain uses TRBV5-6 and TRBJ1-1, with unresolved D. CDR3 protein: CASSWRVIGTEAFF. CDR3 nucleotide sequence: TGTGCCAGCAGCTGGAGGGTAATCGGGACTGAAGCTTTCTTT. The full variable domain, rest sourced from reference TRBV5-6 and TRBJ1-1, is DAGVTQSPTHLIKTRGQQVTLRCSPKSGHDTVSWYQQALGQGPQFIFQYYEEEERQRGNFPDRFSGHQFPNYSSELNVNALLLGDSALYLCASSWRVIGTEAFFGQGTRLTVV.